Below are 15 T cell receptor beta chains sequenced from a single sample in a study of chemoradiotherapy in HPV16-positive cancers (dated by TCRdb to the early 2020s). To prepare the library, the immunoSEQ multiplex PCR assay was applied. The immuneACCESS repertoire file appears here via TCRdb, limited to in-frame rearrangements. These files lack a portion of the clones; in checked studies, under half of the deficit traces to unresolved V genes, and the cause of the others is not known. This sample holds about 970 clones; approximately 80% were observed only once. About 6.7% of the sample is in the top ten clones. The sample here was tumor tissue, taken from a patient who underwent chemoradiotherapy. The receptors derive from a human donor with HPV-associated anogenital cancer.

The chain combines TRBV5-1 with TRBJ2-2; 7 nucleotides align to TRBD1. Losses at the gene ends were 0 bases for V and 2 bases for J; bases not matched to a gene: 7. This CDR3 has 17 amino acids. CDR1 and CDR2 from the germline V gene are SGHRS and YFSETQ. For the CDR3, the DNA is TGCGCCAGCAGCTTGGCCGGGACAGACCTTAACACCGGGGAGCTGTTTTTT. This gives the protein CASSLAGTDLNTGELFF. Using reference TRBV5-1 and TRBJ2-2 for the parts outside the CDR3, the full variable domain is KAGVTQTPRYLIKTRGQQVTLSCSPISGHRSVSWYQQTPGQGLQFLFEYFSETQRNKGNFPGRFSGRQFSNSRSEMNVSTLELGDSALYLCASSLAGTDLNTGELFFGEGSRLTVL.

The V call is TRBV29-1, the J call TRBJ2-1, with TRBD2 matching over 14 bases. The germline V gene encodes CDR1 SQVTM and CDR2 ANQGSEA. The junction had 6 bases not matched to a gene; V was cut back by 5 bases and J by 9 bases. The CDR3 has 14 amino acids. CDR3 bases: TGCAGCGTTAAGGGACTAGCGGGAGCTGGTGAGCAGTTCTTC. Its protein product is CSVKGLAGAGEQFF.

The rearrangement links TRBV14 to TRBJ1-1, with 11 bases fitting TRBD1. The CDR3 is 18 amino acids. V shed 4 bases, J shed 1 base, and the junction held 11 bases outside the gene matches. Looked up from germline, CDR1 is SGHDN and CDR2 is FVKESK. The CDR3 nucleotides are TGTGCCAGCAGCCCATCTAGGGACAGGGGGAATCGGAACACTGAAGCTTTCTTT. Translated: CASSPSRDRGNRNTEAFF.

Notes on this clone: Other DNA sequences in the same sample also yield this CDR3. The V and J genes are TRBV2 and TRBJ1-4, with D possibly matching TRBD1 (5 bases). Trimming left V 2 bases short and J 9 bases short, with 16 bases between. The germline V gene encodes CDR1 SNHLY and CDR2 FYNNEI. The CDR3 is made up of 15 amino acids. The CDR3 DNA reads as TGTGCCAGCAGTGAACTCACAGGCCTAATGAAAAAACTGTTTTTT. It encodes CASSELTGLMKKLFF. Full variable domain (remainder filled in from reference TRBV2 and TRBJ1-4): EPEVTQTPSHQVTQMGQEVILRCVPISNHLYFYWYRQILGQKVEFLVSFYNNEISEKSEIFDDQFSVERPDGSNFTLKIRSTKLEDSAMYFCASSELTGLMKKLFFGSGTQLSVL.

This rearrangement joins TRBV7-9 to TRBJ2-2, with 7 bases that match TRBD1. V shed 3 bases, J shed 2 bases, and the junction held 6 bases outside the gene matches. Germline lookup yields CDR1 SEHNR and CDR2 FQNEAQ (reference sequence). CDR3 length equals 16 residues. Here the CDR3 reads CASSFSGTDNTGELFF. The DNA for the CDR3 is TGTGCCAGCAGCTTTTCCGGGACAGATAACACCGGGGAGCTGTTTTTT.

The rearrangement uses TRBV30 and TRBJ1-3; 7 nucleotides line up with TRBD1. The CDR3 loop spans 16 amino acids. V gave up 0 bases and J gave up 3 bases; unmatched junction bases: 8. Germline values: CDR1 GTSNPN, CDR2 SVGIG (reference sequence). CDR3 amino acids: CAWSVAGQVFGNTIYF. The CDR3 region has the DNA TGTGCCTGGAGTGTGGCTGGACAGGTCTTTGGAAACACCATATATTTT.

The rearrangement links TRBV6-5 to TRBJ2-1; TRBD2 agrees at 7 bases. The CDR3 runs 15 residues. Trimming cost V 0 bases and J 7 bases; bases outside gene matches: 6. CDR1 and CDR2 from the germline V gene are MNHEY and SVGAGI. CDR3: CASSYSIEGGNEQFF. The CDR3 DNA is TGTGCCAGCAGTTACTCGATCGAGGGAGGGAATGAGCAGTTCTTC.

This clone was found once. V usage is TRBV27 and J usage is TRBJ2-7, with D unclear. This CDR3 has 14 residues. The germline V gene has CDR1 MNHEY and CDR2 SMNVEV (reference sequence). V gave up 6 bases and J gave up 2 bases, with 14 bases separating them. As DNA, the CDR3 is TGTGCCAGCAGGAACAGCCGGGCCCCCTACGAGCAGTACTTC. Translation gives CASRNSRAPYEQYF.

The chain has TRBV5-1 and TRBJ1-2; the match to TRBD1 covers 10 bases. V was pared by 5 bases and J by 3 bases, with 7 bases of the junction left unmatched. The CDR3 consists of 15 residues. Germline V CDR1 and CDR2: SGHRS, YFSETQ. The CDR3 DNA reads TGCGCCAGCAGTATAACCGGGACAGGGGACTATGGCTACACCTTC. Its translation is CASSITGTGDYGYTF. Looking up the rest from reference TRBV5-1 and TRBJ1-2 gives the full variable domain: KAGVTQTPRYLIKTRGQQVTLSCSPISGHRSVSWYQQTPGQGLQFLFEYFSETQRNKGNFPGRFSGRQFSNSRSEMNVSTLELGDSALYLCASSITGTGDYGYTFGSGTRLTVV.

The chain has TRBV5-6 and TRBJ2-1; TRBD2 matches at 8 bases. J lost 7 bases, V lost 4 bases, and 7 bases had no gene match. The CDR3 is made up of 14 amino acids. Germline V gives CDR1 SGHDT, CDR2 YYEEEE. CDR3 DNA: TGTGCCAGCAGCATTGGACTAGCCGGTAATGAGCAGTTCTTC. This codes for CASSIGLAGNEQFF.

The rearrangement uses TRBV19 and TRBJ1-1; a weak D match, TRBD1 (6 bases). The germline CDR1 and CDR2 sequences are LNHDA and SQIVND (reference sequence). CDR3 length: 13 amino acids. V dropped 11 bases and J dropped 6 bases, with 19 bases sitting between them. The CDR3 sequence: CAVGDTGGSEAFF. The CDR3 region has the DNA TGTGCCGTAGGGGACACGGGGGGATCTGAAGCTTTCTTT.

This clone was detected only a few times. V gene TRBV30 combines with J gene TRBJ2-1, with 11 bases that match TRBD2. The CDR3 totals 15 residues. V trimming: 3 bases; J trimming: 7 bases; junction bases outside the gene matches: 8. The V gene's germline CDR1 is GTSNPN and CDR2 SVGIG (reference sequence). CDR3 nucleotide sequence: TGTGCCTGGAGGCAACTAGCGGGAGTGGCTAATGAGCAGTTCTTC. Translating it yields CAWRQLAGVANEQFF.

The gene calls are TRBV6-1 and TRBJ1-1; D remains unclear. Between the trimmed V and J ends, which lost 4 bases and 0 bases, there was a span of 9 bases. The V gene's germline CDR1 is MNHNS and CDR2 SASEGT. The CDR3 has 14 residues. The CDR3 loop is CASSGVGLNTEAFF. The CDR3 region has the DNA TGTGCCAGCAGTGGGGTTGGATTGAACACTGAAGCTTTCTTT.

V is TRBV6-5 and J is TRBJ2-5; TRBD1 aligns across 8 bases. The J segment lost 5 bases and the V segment lost 7 bases, leaving 12 bases of the junction unmatched. Germline V gene lookup returns CDR1 MNHEY and CDR2 SVGAGI. The CDR3 totals 15 residues. For the CDR3, the DNA is TGTGCCAGCACAAGAATAGGACAGGGAAGGGAGACCCAGTACTTC. Translation gives CASTRIGQGRETQYF.

V usage is TRBV6-1 and J usage is TRBJ1-5; D is uncertain. Germline V gene lookup returns CDR1 MNHNS and CDR2 SASEGT. The CDR3 runs to 15 residues. Trimming removed 0 bases at V and 2 bases at J, with 8 bases between. The CDR3 DNA is TGTGCCAGCAGTGAAGCGCCCGGTGGCAATCAGCCCCAGCATTTT. Translated, it gives CASSEAPGGNQPQHF.